Listed here is a single TCR beta chain. Its antigen is unknown. This entry comes from a study of cytomegalovirus exposure and HLA in healthy donors. Study-level information: Genetic ancestry analysis placed about 80% of the 300 to 400 donors that were genotyped in the Caucasian-associated cluster. Overall study results and limits: As confirmed in vitro, three CMV-associated chains were specific for CMV antigens. It has been reported that TCR beta sequences accurately predicted the HLA-A and HLA-B alleles of most subjects.

The PCR used 60 Vbeta and 13 Jbeta primers. Profiling relied on immunoSEQ multiplex PCR, and the TCRdb table lists in-frame clones only, not all of them. This repertoire shows nearly 110,000 clones, 65% to 80% found once; its top ten account for 2.5% to 3.5%. Trimming shortened V by 3 bases and J by 0 bases, and 17 bases separated the two germline ends. Germline-derived CDR1 and CDR2 are SGHTA and FQGTGA. The CDR3 has 17 residues. The TCR was taken from a male donor in good health and CMV-seropositive. Sequenced material: PBMCs. V gene TRBV7-3 combines with J gene TRBJ2-5; TRBD2 might be the D (6 bases). This CDR3 is CASSFGSGGKYQETQYF. Here the CDR3 DNA reads TGTGCCAGCAGCTTTGGGAGTGGGGGGAAGTACCAAGAGACCCAGTACTTC.